One sample yielded the 2 T cell receptor beta chains listed below, sequenced in a study of blood T cell repertoires in COVID-19. Repertoires were generated with immunoSEQ multiplex PCR, while TCRdb's copy carries only in-frame clones and drops some. The table includes under 300,000 clones, less than 85% detected once. The sample taken for sequencing was peripheral blood. The receptor source for this set is a human donor with COVID-19, enrolled during active disease. The donor label of this sample is uncertain.

The chain links TRBV27 to TRBJ2-3; 8 bases fit TRBD1. The CDR3 is 16 amino acids. CDR1 is MNHEY and CDR2 is SMNVEV in the germline V gene (reference sequence). Trimming cost V 5 bases and J 1 base; bases outside gene matches: 8. CDR3 region: CASSRDSQGGTDTQYF. The CDR3 DNA reads TGTGCCAGCAGTAGGGACTCACAGGGGGGCACAGATACGCAGTATTTT.

This chain links TRBV24-1 with TRBJ2-7; 9 bases align to TRBD1. The V segment lost 3 bases and the J segment 4 bases; nucleotides outside the gene matches: 9. The CDR3 runs to 16 residues. Looked up from germline, CDR1 is KGHDR and CDR2 is SFDVKD. The CDR3 loop is CATSDAKDRGFYEQYF. The CDR3 DNA reads as TGTGCCACCAGTGATGCGAAGGACAGGGGTTTTTACGAGCAGTACTTC.